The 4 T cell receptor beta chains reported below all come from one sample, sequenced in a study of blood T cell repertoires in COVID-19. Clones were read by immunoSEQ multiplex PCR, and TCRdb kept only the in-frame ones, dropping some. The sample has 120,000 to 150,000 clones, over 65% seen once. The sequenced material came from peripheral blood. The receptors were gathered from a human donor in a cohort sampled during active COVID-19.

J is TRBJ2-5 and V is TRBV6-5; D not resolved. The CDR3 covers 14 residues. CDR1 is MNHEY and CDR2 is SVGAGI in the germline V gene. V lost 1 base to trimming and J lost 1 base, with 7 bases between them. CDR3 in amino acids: CASSYFGFQETQYF. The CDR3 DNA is TGTGCCAGCAGTTACTTTGGCTTCCAAGAGACCCAGTACTTC.

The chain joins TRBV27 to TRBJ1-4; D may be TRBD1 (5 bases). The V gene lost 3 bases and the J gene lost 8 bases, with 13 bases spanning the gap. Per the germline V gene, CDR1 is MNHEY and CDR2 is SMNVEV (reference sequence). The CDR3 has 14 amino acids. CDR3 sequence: CASSFVGADEKLFF. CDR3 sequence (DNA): TGTGCCAGCAGTTTCGTAGGGGCCGACGAAAAACTGTTTTTT.

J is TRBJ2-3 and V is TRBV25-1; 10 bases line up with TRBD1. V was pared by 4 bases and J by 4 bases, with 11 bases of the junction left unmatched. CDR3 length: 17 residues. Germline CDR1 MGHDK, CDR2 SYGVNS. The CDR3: CASSARPGQGEADTQYF. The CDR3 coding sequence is TGTGCCAGCAGTGCGAGACCCGGACAGGGGGAGGCAGATACGCAGTATTTT.

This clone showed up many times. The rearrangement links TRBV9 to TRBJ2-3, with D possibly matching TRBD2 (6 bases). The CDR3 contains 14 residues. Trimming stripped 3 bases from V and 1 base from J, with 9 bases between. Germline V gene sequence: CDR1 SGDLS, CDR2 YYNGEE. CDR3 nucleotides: TGTGCCAGCAGCGACGGGGGAGGCACAGATACGCAGTATTTT. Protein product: CASSDGGGTDTQYF.